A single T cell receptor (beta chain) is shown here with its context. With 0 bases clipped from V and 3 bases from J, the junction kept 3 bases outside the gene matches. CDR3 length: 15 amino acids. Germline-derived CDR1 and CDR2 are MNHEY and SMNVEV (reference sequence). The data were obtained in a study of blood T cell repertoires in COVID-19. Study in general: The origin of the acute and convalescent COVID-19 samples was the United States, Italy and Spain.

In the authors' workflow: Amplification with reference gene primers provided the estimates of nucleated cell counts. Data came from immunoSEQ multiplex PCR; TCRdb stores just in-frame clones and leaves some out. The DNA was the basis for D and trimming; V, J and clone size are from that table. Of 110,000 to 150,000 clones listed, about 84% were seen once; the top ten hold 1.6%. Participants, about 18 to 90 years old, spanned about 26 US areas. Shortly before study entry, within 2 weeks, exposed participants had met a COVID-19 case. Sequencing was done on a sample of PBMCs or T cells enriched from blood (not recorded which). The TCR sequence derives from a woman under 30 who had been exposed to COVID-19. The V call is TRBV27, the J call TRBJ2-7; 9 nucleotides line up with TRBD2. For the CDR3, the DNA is TGTGCCAGCAGTTTATCCTCTAGCGGGATCTACGAGCAGTACTTC. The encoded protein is CASSLSSSGIYEQYF.